A single sample is the source of the 25 T cell receptor beta chains below, sequenced in a study of cytomegalovirus exposure and HLA in healthy donors (dated by TCRdb to the late 2010s). Library generation was performed with the immunoSEQ multiplex PCR assay. A mixture of 60 forward primers for TCR Vbeta segments and 13 reverse primers for TCR Jbeta segments was used in the multiplex PCR. Drawn from immuneACCESS, this table holds only the in-frame rearrangements with V and J called that TCRdb kept. Clones are partly lost; checked studies trace under half to an unresolved V gene and leave the rest unexplained. Counted in this sample were over 150,000 clones; less than 85% of them appeared once. 1.5% of the sample is taken by the ten largest. The sequenced sample consisted of PBMCs. Every receptor here comes from a girl aged 10-17 years in good health and CMV-seropositive.

The chain uses TRBV5-1 and TRBJ2-7, with 9 bases matching TRBD1. Germline V lookup: CDR1 SGHRS, CDR2 YFSETQ. This CDR3 comprises 16 residues. The J segment lost 2 bases and the V segment lost 0 bases, leaving 6 bases of the junction unmatched. Written as DNA, the CDR3 is TGCGCCAGCAGCTTGGCCGGGGGGACAGGGACCTACGAGCAGTACTTC. This sequence encodes CASSLAGGTGTYEQYF.

The V gene is TRBV19, the J gene TRBJ2-3; TRBD1 matches at 10 bases. With 5 bases clipped from V and 1 base from J, the junction kept 6 bases outside the gene matches. The CDR3 totals 16 residues. Germline V gene sequence: CDR1 LNHDA, CDR2 SQIVND (reference sequence). CDR3 in DNA: TGTGCCAGTAGTTCTGCAGGACAGGGGGGCACAGATACGCAGTATTTT. It translates to CASSSAGQGGTDTQYF.

This chain connects TRBV19 to TRBJ2-7; the match to TRBD2 covers 8 bases. The trim removed 4 bases at V and 2 bases at J, leaving 4 bases unmatched. The V gene's germline CDR1 is LNHDA and CDR2 SQIVND (reference sequence). CDR3 length: 14 amino acids. The CDR3 DNA sequence: TGTGCCAGTAGTAGGGGACTAGAAGCCTACGAGCAGTACTTC. It codes for CASSRGLEAYEQYF. The full variable domain, its missing parts supplied by reference TRBV19 and TRBJ2-7, is DGGITQSPKYLFRKEGQNVTLSCEQNLNHDAMYWYRQDPGQGLRLIYYSQIVNDFQKGDIAEGYSVSREKKESFPLTVTSAQKNPTAFYLCASSRGLEAYEQYFGPGTRLTVT.

This rearrangement joins TRBV27 to TRBJ2-5; 8 bases match TRBD1. Germline V lookup: CDR1 MNHEY, CDR2 SMNVEV (reference sequence). CDR3 size: 14 residues. The trim removed 4 bases at V and 9 bases at J, leaving 10 bases unmatched. DNA of the CDR3: TGTGCCAGCAGTTCCGGGACAGGCGAGCAGGCCCAGTACTTC. Translation gives CASSSGTGEQAQYF.

This chain connects TRBV9 to TRBJ2-1; 12 nucleotides line up with TRBD1. The CDR3 consists of 13 residues. The V and J ends lost 7 bases and 6 bases, in that order; junction bases with no gene match: 2. Germline loops: CDR1 SGDLS, CDR2 YYNGEE. The CDR3: CASGTGGSNEQFF. The CDR3 DNA sequence: TGTGCCAGCGGGACAGGGGGCTCCAATGAGCAGTTCTTC.

This clone has more than one count but fewer than ten. Written as DNA, the CDR3 is TGTGCCAGCAGCTTAGAATCGCGGACAGAAGAGTCCACAGATACGCAGTATTTT. It translates to CASSLESRTEESTDTQYF. The V call is TRBV11-3, the J call TRBJ2-3; tentatively, D is TRBD1 (6 bases). The length of the CDR3 is 18 residues. Trimming removed 0 bases from V and 2 bases from J, with 18 bases in between. Per germline, CDR1 SGHNT and CDR2 YENEEA.

The chain employs TRBV9 and TRBJ2-3; TRBD2 aligns across 7 bases. With 3 bases clipped from V and 5 bases from J, the junction kept 6 bases outside the gene matches. In germline, CDR1 is SGDLS, CDR2 YYNGEE. The CDR3 is 14 amino acids. Here the CDR3 DNA reads TGTGCCAGCAGCGCGACTAGCCTACTAGATACGCAGTATTTT. Its translation is CASSATSLLDTQYF.

This clone was counted between two and nine times. The chain has TRBV7-7 and TRBJ2-2; D is undetermined. CDR1 is SSHAT and CDR2 is FNYEAQ in the germline V gene (reference sequence). Trimming stripped 4 bases from V and 0 bases from J, with 9 bases between. This CDR3 comprises 15 residues. The DNA for the CDR3 is TGTGCCAGCAGCTCCTCTAATACGAACACCGGGGAGCTGTTTTTT. Its protein product is CASSSSNTNTGELFF.

This chain joins TRBV12-5 and TRBJ2-2; 7 bases align to TRBD1. The V gene end was trimmed by 6 bases and the J gene end by 6 bases; junction bases not matched to a gene: 13. Looked up from germline, CDR1 is LGHNT and CDR2 is FRNRAP. The CDR3 is made up of 16 amino acids. CDR3 sequence: CASGQTGKIEAGELFF. CDR3 in DNA: TGTGCTAGTGGCCAGACAGGGAAGATTGAGGCCGGGGAGCTGTTTTTT.

The V and J genes are TRBV7-2 and TRBJ2-2; TRBD2 might be the D (5 bases). The CDR3 extends over 13 amino acids. Germline CDR1 SGHTA, CDR2 FQGNSA. V was cut by 7 bases and J by 4 bases, with 10 bases left in between. CDR3 amino acids: CASTLGVTGELFF. The DNA of the CDR3 is TGTGCCAGCACCCTCGGGGTCACCGGGGAGCTGTTTTTT.

The rearrangement uses TRBV4-3 and TRBJ2-2; D unclear. Germline CDR1 and CDR2: LGHNA and YSLEER. V was cut by 2 bases and J by 6 bases, with 13 bases left in between. This CDR3 is 15 amino acids long. CDR3: CASSQSFRSAGELFF. The CDR3 nucleotides read TGCGCCAGCAGCCAAAGCTTCCGGAGCGCCGGGGAGCTGTTTTTT.

V is TRBV4-2 and J is TRBJ2-2; D remains ambiguous. Trimming stripped 1 base from V and 5 bases from J, with 11 bases between. This CDR3 has 15 amino acids. From germline, CDR1 is LGHNA and CDR2 YNFKEQ. CDR3 residues: CASSQVVRSTGELFF. CDR3 nucleotide sequence: TGTGCCAGCAGCCAAGTGGTGCGCTCGACCGGGGAGCTGTTTTTT.

V usage is TRBV7-9 and J usage is TRBJ2-3; the match to TRBD2 covers 13 bases. V trimming: 5 bases; J trimming: 2 bases; junction bases outside the gene matches: 10. There are 18 residues in the CDR3. Germline V gene lookup returns CDR1 SEHNR and CDR2 FQNEAQ (reference sequence). The CDR3 nucleotides are TGTGCCAGCAGCAAGACTAGCGGGGGGCCCTTATCCACAGATACGCAGTATTTT. It translates to CASSKTSGGPLSTDTQYF.

This rearrangement joins TRBV19 to TRBJ1-1; no reliable D call. There are 13 residues in the CDR3. V was clipped by 3 bases and J by 4 bases, with 9 bases between them. Germline-derived CDR1 and CDR2 are LNHDA and SQIVND (reference sequence). CDR3 amino acids: CASSISAGTEAFF. The CDR3 nucleotides read TGTGCCAGTAGTATTAGTGCCGGCACTGAAGCTTTCTTT.

The gene calls are TRBV19 and TRBJ2-7; D is undetermined. The V gene lost 2 bases and the J gene lost 5 bases, with 10 bases spanning the gap. CDR3 length equals 13 residues. From germline, CDR1 is LNHDA and CDR2 SQIVND (reference sequence). The CDR3 nucleotides are TGTGCCAGTAGTATACGGCCGGGTGACGAGCAGTACTTC. This sequence encodes CASSIRPGDEQYF.

CDR3 nucleotide sequence: TGTGCCAGCAGCTTGGAACAGGGGAGATTAGGCGAGCAGTACTTC. Translation gives CASSLEQGRLGEQYF. The gene calls are TRBV5-8 and TRBJ2-7; 7 positions agree with TRBD1. The CDR3 contains 15 residues. Trimming took 0 bases from V and 6 from J; bases not matched to a gene: 9. The germline V gene encodes CDR1 SGHTS and CDR2 YDEGEE. Full variable domain (rest looked up from reference TRBV5-8 and TRBJ2-7): EAGVTQSPTHLIKTRGQQATLRCSPISGHTSVYWYQQALGLGLQFLLWYDEGEERNRGNFPPRFSGRQFPNYSSELNVNALELEDSALYLCASSLEQGRLGEQYFGPGTRLTVT.

The CDR3 region is CASAFRGASYEQYF. For the CDR3, the DNA is TGTGCTAGTGCCTTCCGGGGGGCGTCCTACGAGCAGTACTTC. This chain connects TRBV12-5 to TRBJ2-7; D may be TRBD2 (7 bases). V was pared by 7 bases and J by 1 base, with 14 bases between. The germline V gene encodes CDR1 LGHNT and CDR2 FRNRAP. This CDR3 contains 14 residues. Using reference TRBV12-5 and TRBJ2-7 for the parts outside the CDR3, the full variable domain is DARVTQTPRHKVTEMGQEVTMRCQPILGHNTVFWYRQTMMQGLELLAYFRNRAPLDDSGMPKDRFSAEMPDATLATLKIQPSEPRDSAVYFCASAFRGASYEQYFGPGTRLTVT.

V is TRBV9 and J is TRBJ2-7; D is uncertain. The CDR3 totals 15 residues. V shed 4 bases and J shed 0 bases, with 14 bases lying between them. Germline V gene sequence: CDR1 SGDLS, CDR2 YYNGEE. CDR3 protein: CASSPASYFSYEQYF. DNA of the CDR3: TGTGCCAGCAGCCCCGCGTCCTACTTCTCCTACGAGCAGTACTTC.

The table lists this clone with a count of one. The V call is TRBV5-1, the J call TRBJ2-7, with TRBD1 identical over 7 bases. This CDR3 region has 13 residues. Germline assignment: CDR1 SGHRS and CDR2 YFSETQ. V shed 5 bases and J 0 bases; nucleotides not matched to a gene: 2. The CDR3 nucleotides read TGCGCCAGCAGGTCAGGGGGCTCCTACGAGCAGTACTTC. Protein product: CASRSGGSYEQYF.

This clone showed up just a few times. The chain combines TRBV10-3 with TRBJ2-3; unclear D gene. CDR3 length: 14 amino acids. CDR1 and CDR2 from the germline V gene are ENHRY and SYGVKD. V shed 2 bases and J shed 4 bases, with 10 bases lying between them. The CDR3 nucleotides read TGTGCCATCAGTGAGAATGGTGGCCCAGATACGCAGTATTTT. Encoded protein: CAISENGGPDTQYF.

The chain joins TRBV6-6 to TRBJ1-1; TRBD1 aligns across 9 bases. The CDR3 sequence is 14 residues long. Germline CDR1 MNHNY, CDR2 SVGAGI (reference sequence). V shed 6 bases and J 2 bases; nucleotides not matched to a gene: 4. The CDR3 coding sequence is TGTGCCAGCAGCTGGACAGGGGCAAACACTGAAGCTTTCTTT. This translates into CASSWTGANTEAFF.

In its sample, this clone was seen a few times. The CDR3 loop is CASKDRGETQYF. Here the CDR3 DNA reads TGTGCCAGCAAGGACAGGGGGGAGACCCAGTACTTC. The chain carries TRBV6-5 and TRBJ2-5; 10 bases are a match to TRBD1. The length of the CDR3 is 12 residues. The germline V gene has CDR1 MNHEY and CDR2 SVGAGI. V was clipped by 7 bases and J by 5 bases; unmatched bases: 1.

This chain uses TRBV15 with TRBJ2-3; 7 bases align to TRBD1. This CDR3 region has 14 residues. The V and J ends lost 4 bases and 2 bases, in that order; junction bases with no gene match: 3. Germline CDR1 is LNHNV and CDR2 is YYDKDF (reference sequence). The CDR3 DNA follows: TGTGCCACCAGCAAGGGACAGCTCACAGATACGCAGTATTTT. Protein: CATSKGQLTDTQYF.

The chain has TRBV18 and TRBJ2-7; TRBD2 might be the D (5 bases). This CDR3 is built from 17 residues. CDR1 is KGHSH and CDR2 is LQKENI in the germline V gene. Trimming removed 2 bases at V and 0 bases at J, with 17 bases between. The CDR3 sequence: CASSPTSEGGSSYEQYF. The CDR3, as DNA: TGTGCCAGCTCACCAACTAGTGAGGGCGGAAGCTCCTACGAGCAGTACTTC. Combining the CDR3 with reference TRBV18 and TRBJ2-7 gives the whole variable domain NAGVMQNPRHLVRRRGQEARLRCSPMKGHSHVYWYRQLPEEGLKFMVYLQKENIIDESGMPKERFSAEFPKEGPSILRIQQVVRGDSAAYFCASSPTSEGGSSYEQYFGPGTRLTVT.

The genes are TRBV4-1 and TRBJ2-2, with 8 bases lining up with TRBD2. The CDR3 covers 15 residues. The ends lost 4 bases at V and 2 bases at J; junction bases unmatched: 3. Looked up from germline, CDR1 is MGHRA and CDR2 is YSYEKL. The CDR3 region is CASSPRGANTGELFF. The CDR3 nucleotides read TGCGCCAGCAGCCCGCGGGGGGCCAACACCGGGGAGCTGTTTTTT.